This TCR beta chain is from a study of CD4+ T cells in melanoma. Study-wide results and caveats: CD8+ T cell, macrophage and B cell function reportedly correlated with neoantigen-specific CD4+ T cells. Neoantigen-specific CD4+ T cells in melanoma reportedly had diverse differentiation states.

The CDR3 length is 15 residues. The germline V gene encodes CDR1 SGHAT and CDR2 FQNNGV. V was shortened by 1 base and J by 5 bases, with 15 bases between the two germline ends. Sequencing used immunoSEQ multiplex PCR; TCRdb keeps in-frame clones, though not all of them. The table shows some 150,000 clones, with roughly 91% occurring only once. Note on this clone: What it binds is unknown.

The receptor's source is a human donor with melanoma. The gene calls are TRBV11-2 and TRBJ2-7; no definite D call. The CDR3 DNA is TGTGCCAGCAGCTTAGCCTACAGAGTGGGCCACGAGCAGTACTTC. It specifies CASSLAYRVGHEQYF.